This T cell receptor (beta chain) was found in a study of blood T cell repertoires in COVID-19. Study-level background: Samples representing acute and convalescent COVID-19 were sourced from the United States, Italy and Spain.

Methods used by the authors: Reference gene primer amplification gave estimated nucleated cell counts. The assay was immunoSEQ multiplex PCR, and TCRdb's table has in-frame clones only and misses some. V and J calls and clone size are those listed in that table; D and trimming were worked out from the DNA. The table lists about 150,000 clones, roughly 85% of them singletons. The V gene's germline CDR1 is MNHEY and CDR2 SVGEGT. V was shortened by 2 bases and J by 8 bases, with 9 bases between the two germline ends. The CDR3 loop spans 12 amino acids. Cohorts were determined from participant-reported clinical history.

The chain combines TRBV6-2 or TRBV6-3 with TRBJ1-2; D is uncertain. This sequence originates from a woman between 65 and 79 years old in a cohort exposed to, infected with or recovered from COVID-19 (not recorded which). The sequenced material came from PBMCs or T cells enriched from blood (not recorded which). The CDR3 is CASSYEGTGYTF. For the CDR3, the DNA is TGTGCCAGCAGTTACGAGGGTACCGGCTACACCTTC.